This is a list of T cell receptor beta chains from one sample in a study of cytomegalovirus exposure and HLA in healthy donors. Profiled with immunoSEQ multiplex PCR; TCRdb holds only in-frame clones, not every one. This sample carries 250,000 to 300,000 clones, about 83% of them seen once, and the ten largest clones take roughly 2%. What was sequenced was PBMCs. These receptor sequences come from a woman aged 40 to 50 in good health and CMV-seropositive. CDR3s include the opening cysteine and the closing phenylalanine or tryptophan. Fields, in order: clone size, D gene, V gene, J gene, CDR3 protein, CDR3 DNA. A D gene is named only where the DNA matches it firmly. Size is stated for part of the rows, as once, few or many counts, or as a class when the clone is expanded.

>.|.|TRBV27|TRBJ1-1
CASRTWQPNTEAFF
TGTGCCAGCAGGACATGGCAGCCGAACACTGAAGCTTTCTTT
>.|.|TRBV30|TRBJ1-2
CAWSDGRGNYGYTF
TGTGCCTGGAGTGACGGTCGGGGTAACTATGGCTACACCTTC
>few|.|TRBV18|TRBJ1-1
CASSQSQTPGEAFF
TGTGCCAGCTCACAGTCTCAAACCCCAGGCGAAGCTTTCTTT
>.|.|TRBV4-3|TRBJ2-1
CASSQDLAANEQFF
TGCGCCAGCAGCCAAGATTTAGCGGCGAATGAGCAGTTCTTC
>few|TRBD2|TRBV6-1|TRBJ2-7
CASSGSGSGSEQYF
TGTGCCAGCAGTGGAAGCGGGAGTGGAAGCGAGCAGTACTTC
>.|.|TRBV15|TRBJ2-7
CATSRDGASYEQYF
TGTGCCACCAGCAGAGATGGGGCTTCCTACGAGCAGTACTTC
>.|TRBD1|TRBV25-1|TRBJ1-1
CASSDGQAAVNTEAFF
TGTGCCAGCAGTGATGGACAGGCGGCTGTCAACACTGAAGCTTTCTTT
>.|.|TRBV18|TRBJ1-5
CASSPGPPQVQHF
TGTGCCAGCTCACCAGGTCCCCCTCAGGTCCAGCATTTT
>.|TRBD2|TRBV7-8|TRBJ2-1
CASSTRLAEYNEQFF
TGTGCCAGCAGCACAAGACTAGCGGAGTACAATGAGCAGTTCTTC
>.|.|TRBV30|TRBJ1-1
CAWSREVYVGGAFF
TGTGCCTGGAGTCGGGAGGTTTACGTGGGGGGAGCTTTCTTT
>.|TRBD2|TRBV5-1|TRBJ2-3
CASSSGTSPVDTQYF
TGCGCCAGCAGCTCCGGGACTAGTCCCGTAGATACGCAGTATTTT
>.|.|TRBV5-4|TRBJ2-2
CASSLDSVPGELFF
TGTGCCAGCAGCTTGGATTCCGTCCCCGGGGAGCTGTTTTTT
>.|.|TRBV19|TRBJ1-5
CASSIMADQPQHF
TGTGCCAGTAGTATTATGGCCGATCAGCCCCAGCATTTT
>.|TRBD2|TRBV18|TRBJ2-1
CASSPIGVSGRSNEQFF
TGTGCCAGCTCACCCATAGGGGTTAGCGGGAGGTCTAATGAGCAGTTCTTC
>.|.|TRBV7-9|TRBJ2-5
CASSLGHNQETQYF
TGTGCCAGCAGCTTAGGACATAATCAAGAGACCCAGTACTTC
>few|TRBD2|TRBV5-4|TRBJ2-3
CASSWGTSGKTDTQYF
TGTGCCAGCAGCTGGGGGACTAGCGGGAAAACAGATACGCAGTATTTT
>.|TRBD2|TRBV7-3|TRBJ2-2
CASSSGTSGRADTGELFF
TGTGCCAGCAGCTCAGGGACTAGCGGGAGGGCCGACACCGGGGAGCTGTTTTTT
>.|TRBD2|TRBV7-6|TRBJ2-5
CASSLEVAGGRETQYF
TGTGCCAGCAGCTTGGAAGTAGCGGGAGGGCGGGAGACCCAGTACTTC
>.|.|TRBV7-9|TRBJ2-3
CASSFRSGTSTDTQYF
TGTGCCAGCAGCTTCCGTAGCGGAACTAGCACAGATACGCAGTATTTT
>.|.|TRBV5-4|TRBJ1-1
CASSREPGTPHEAFF
TGTGCCAGCAGCAGGGAACCTGGGACACCACATGAAGCTTTCTTT
>.|.|TRBV27|TRBJ2-7
CASSLSGGLGYEQYF
TGTGCCAGCAGTTTATCGGGCGGGCTGGGGTACGAGCAGTACTTC
>.|.|TRBV2|TRBJ2-7
CASSETGTYEQYF
TGTGCCAGCAGTGAGACAGGAACCTACGAGCAGTACTTC
>.|.|TRBV10-3|TRBJ2-2
CASRASQGWDTGELFF
TGTGCCAGCAGGGCGAGCCAGGGTTGGGACACCGGGGAGCTGTTTTTT
>.|.|TRBV19|TRBJ2-5
CASAALPAQETQYF
TGTGCCAGTGCGGCTTTACCCGCCCAAGAGACCCAGTACTTC
>few|TRBD2|TRBV9|TRBJ2-3
CASSVGLEPTDTQYF
TGTGCCAGCAGCGTGGGACTAGAGCCCACAGATACGCAGTATTTT
>few|TRBD2|TRBV12-5|TRBJ2-1
CASGFLAGGLDEQFF
TGTGCTAGTGGTTTTTTAGCGGGAGGGCTAGATGAGCAGTTCTTC
>.|TRBD2|TRBV25-1|TRBJ2-7
CASARGAGVEVHEQYF
TGTGCCAGCGCTCGAGGGGCGGGAGTTGAAGTCCACGAGCAGTACTTC
>.|.|TRBV18|TRBJ2-5
CASSPPDRKETQYF
TGTGCCAGCTCACCACCGGACAGAAAAGAGACCCAGTACTTC
>.|.|TRBV29-1|TRBJ2-2
CSVDQGSTGELFF
TGCAGCGTTGACCAGGGTTCTACCGGGGAGCTGTTTTTT
>.|.|TRBV2|TRBJ1-2
CASTQRGGPSVGGYTF
TGTGCCAGCACCCAAAGGGGGGGACCCTCTGTAGGTGGCTACACCTTC
>.|.|TRBV11-3|TRBJ2-1
CASSPRDSYNEQFF
TGTGCCAGCAGCCCCCGAGATTCCTACAATGAGCAGTTCTTC
>.|TRBD1|TRBV11-2|TRBJ1-4
CASRRSGTGNEKLFF
TGTGCCAGCAGACGTTCCGGGACAGGGAATGAAAAACTGTTTTTT
>.|.|TRBV12-5|TRBJ2-3
CASGPDSVGDTQYF
TGTGCTAGTGGCCCGGACTCGGTAGGAGATACGCAGTATTTT
>once|.|TRBV5-1|TRBJ1-2
CASSLEGVLYGYTF
TGCGCCAGCAGCTTGGAGGGGGTCCTCTATGGCTACACCTTC
>.|.|TRBV5-8|TRBJ1-4
CASSPYDGATNEKLFF
TGTGCCAGCAGCCCCTATGATGGAGCAACTAATGAAAAACTGTTTTTT
>once|.|TRBV27|TRBJ1-1
CASGWGGGTEAFF
TGTGCCAGCGGGTGGGGGGGTGGCACTGAAGCTTTCTTT
>.|TRBD2|TRBV6-6|TRBJ2-7
CASRTSGSGYEQYF
TGTGCCAGCAGGACTAGCGGGAGTGGCTACGAGCAGTACTTC
>.|TRBD2|TRBV19|TRBJ2-2
CASSISGRADTGELFF
TGTGCCAGTAGTATTAGCGGGAGGGCCGACACCGGGGAGCTGTTTTTT
>.|TRBD2|TRBV15|TRBJ2-1
CATSPSGRKAYNEQFF
TGTGCCACCAGCCCTAGCGGGAGGAAAGCCTACAATGAGCAGTTCTTC
>.|.|TRBV5-4|TRBJ2-1
CASSLGSPQVPYNEQFF
TGTGCCAGCAGCTTGGGGTCCCCACAGGTCCCCTACAATGAGCAGTTCTTC
>.|.|TRBV4-2|TRBJ1-5
CASSHPPGGIGNQPQHF
TGTGCCAGCAGCCACCCGCCCGGGGGAATTGGTAATCAGCCCCAGCATTTT
>.|TRBD2|TRBV28|TRBJ2-3
CASRGPGLAGSTDTQYF
TGTGCCAGCAGGGGGCCGGGACTAGCGGGAAGCACAGATACGCAGTATTTT
>.|.|TRBV9|TRBJ1-2
CASSTTKSRGYGYTF
TGTGCCAGCAGCACAACTAAGTCCCGGGGCTATGGCTACACCTTC
>once|TRBD2|TRBV7-3|TRBJ2-1
CASSLTGTSTGNEQFF
TGTGCCAGCAGCTTAACAGGGACTAGTACAGGCAATGAGCAGTTCTTC
>few|.|TRBV5-4|TRBJ1-5
CASSFGGQSDQPQHF
TGTGCCAGCAGCTTCGGGGGTCAGAGCGATCAGCCCCAGCATTTT
>.|.|TRBV6-5|TRBJ2-7
CASSYTAYEQYF
TGTGCCAGCAGTTACACGGCCTACGAGCAGTACTTC
>.|TRBD2|TRBV6-5|TRBJ2-3
CASSYSTSGGYTQYF
TGTGCCAGCAGTTACTCGACTAGCGGGGGTTATACGCAGTATTTT
>few|.|TRBV9|TRBJ1-2
CASTVDSVPNYGYTF
TGTGCCAGCACCGTTGACAGCGTCCCAAACTATGGCTACACCTTC
>.|.|TRBV9|TRBJ2-1
CASSPDNYNEQFF
TGTGCCAGCAGCCCCGACAACTACAATGAGCAGTTCTTC
>.|.|TRBV30|TRBJ2-1
CAWSATDEQFF
TGTGCCTGGAGTGCTACAGATGAGCAGTTCTTC
>.|.|TRBV27|TRBJ2-7
CASSFGLAYEQYF
TGTGCCAGCAGTTTCGGGTTAGCCTACGAGCAGTACTTC
>.|TRBD1|TRBV28|TRBJ2-1
CASETLQGARFF
TGTGCCAGCGAAACCTTACAGGGGGCTCGGTTCTTC
>.|.|TRBV28|TRBJ2-7
CASSLGRSEQYF
TGTGCCAGCAGTCTGGGGAGGTCCGAGCAGTACTTC